This TCR beta chain was sequenced for a study of T cells in Graves' hyperthyroidism and ophthalmopathy. V was shortened by 2 bases and J by 7 bases, with 9 bases between the two germline ends. The CDR3 covers 13 residues. The germline V gene has CDR1 MNHEY and CDR2 SVGEGT. The investigators amplified TCR beta CDR3 regions from RNA transcripts. Initially, a first-round RT-PCR of the TCR CDR3 employed the HTBI primer set. MiXCR, applied by TCRdb to the multiplex PCR reads, yields one record per CDR3 protein. This table holds a few hundred thousand distinct CDR3 sequences, approximately 15% found once. This sequence joins TRBV6-2 or TRBV6-3 and TRBJ2-1; D is unclear. The source material was blood. The origin of this receptor is a middle-aged woman with Graves' hyperthyroidism. The DNA for the CDR3 is TGTGCCAGCAGTTACCAGCTAGGGAATGAGCAGTTCTTC. It is translated as CASSYQLGNEQFF.